The clone carrying this T cell receptor beta chain was detected only once. Under the authors' procedure: Researchers report that nucleated cell counts were estimated from reference gene primer amplification. The data were produced by immunoSEQ multiplex PCR, yet TCRdb's version contains in-frame clones alone and is incomplete. The V and J calls and clone size come from that table; D and trimming were worked out from the DNA. This table has 260,000 or so clones, roughly four fifths appearing once. The sample comes from a study of blood T cell repertoires in COVID-19. Study overall: The United States, Italy and Spain supplied acute and convalescent COVID-19 samples. The analysed material was cDNA or gDNA that came from T cells, B-cell-depleted T cells, or PBMCs.

Germline V gene lookup returns CDR1 SNHLY and CDR2 FYNNEI. V lost 3 bases and J 5 bases, leaving 16 bases between the germline ends. The CDR3 consists of 15 residues. The source is a woman in her sixties or seventies with acute or convalescent COVID-19. Input material: peripheral blood. The chain couples TRBV2 to TRBJ1-1, with D perhaps matching TRBD1 (5 bases). CDR3 loop: CASSEGRGSYTEAFF. The CDR3 DNA is TGTGCCAGCAGTGAGGGGAGGGGATCGTATACTGAAGCTTTCTTT.